Listed here are 8 T cell receptor beta chains from one sample, sequenced in a study of shared clonotypes between healthy human individuals. Method: immunoSEQ multiplex PCR; TCRdb's copy keeps in-frame clones and lacks some. Of about 2.1 million clones listed, about 93% are singletons. Naivety among CD8 cells was defined by CD45RO negativity and positive CCR7 selection, thereby excluding terminally differentiated effector memory CD45RA+ cells. Material for sequencing was naive CD8+ T cells from PBMCs. The receptors were sampled from a man aged 18 to 30 in good health. Some clones in this sample may be carry-over from other donors' samples.

The J gene is TRBJ2-5, the V gene TRBV27; D remains unclear. The J call may not be correct, given that the DNA end is closer to TRBJ2-7. Germline CDR1 MNHEY, CDR2 SMNVEV (reference sequence). CDR3 length: 13 residues. The CDR3 spells CASSLSWAYEQYF. CDR3 bases: TGTGCCAGCAGTTTGTCCTGGGCCTACGAGCAGTACTTC.

The chain couples TRBV29-1 to TRBJ2-2; D not resolved. Per germline, CDR1 SQVTM and CDR2 ANQGSEA. The V gene lost 7 bases and the J gene lost 6 bases, with 12 bases spanning the gap. This CDR3 comprises 12 residues. The CDR3 DNA reads as TGCAGCGCCCTAGTCGGTGCCGGGGAGCTGTTTTTT. This encodes CSALVGAGELFF.

This chain uses TRBV27 with TRBJ2-7, with a weak D call TRBD2 (6 bases). The CDR3 runs 15 residues. Trimming took off 2 bases at V and 2 bases at J, with 13 bases between the two ends. The germline V gene has CDR1 MNHEY and CDR2 SMNVEV (reference sequence). The CDR3 nucleotides are TGTGCCAGCAGTTTAGTAGCGGCGAGAACCTACGAGCAGTACTTC. Translation: CASSLVAARTYEQYF.

The chain recombines TRBV4-1 with TRBJ2-1, with D maybe TRBD2 (5 bases). Per germline, CDR1 MGHRA and CDR2 YSYEKL. The length of the CDR3 is 12 residues. Trimming pared 5 bases from V and 6 bases from J, leaving 8 bases between. The CDR3 is CASSEGVNEQFF. The CDR3 nucleotides are TGCGCCAGCAGCGAGGGCGTCAATGAGCAGTTCTTC.

The chain uses TRBV28 and TRBJ1-2; a possible D gene is TRBD1 (6 bases). Trimming pared 11 bases from V and 4 bases from J, leaving 14 bases between. Germline lookup yields CDR1 MDHEN and CDR2 SYDVKM. CDR3 size: 12 residues. The CDR3 here is CACWGQFYGYTF. CDR3 sequence (DNA): TGTGCCTGTTGGGGGCAGTTCTATGGCTACACCTTC.

This clone has only a few counts. The CDR3 spells CASSSQGGQPQHF. The DNA for the CDR3 is TGTGCCAGCAGTTCACAGGGGGGGCAGCCCCAGCATTTT. The chain recombines TRBV28 with TRBJ1-5; 8 bases agree with TRBD1. From germline, CDR1 is MDHEN and CDR2 SYDVKM. Trimming cost V 4 bases and J 7 bases; bases outside gene matches: 3. This CDR3 has 13 residues. The whole variable domain, filled in from reference TRBV28 and TRBJ1-5, reads DVKVTQSSRYLVKRTGEKVFLECVQDMDHENMFWYRQDPGLGLRLIYFSYDVKMKEKGDIPEGYSVSREKKERFSLILESASTNQTSMYLCASSSQGGQPQHFGDGTRLSIL.

The chain couples TRBV11-2 to TRBJ2-5; tentatively, D is TRBD2 (5 bases). Germline CDR1 reads SGHAT; CDR2 reads FQNNGV. Trimming pared 7 bases from V and 10 bases from J, leaving 13 bases between. This CDR3 has 11 residues. The CDR3 loop is CASTSDRGQYF. CDR3 nucleotides: TGTGCCAGCACCTCGGACCGGGGCCAGTACTTC.

The J gene is TRBJ2-7, the V gene TRBV4-1; D might be TRBD2 (5 bases). The CDR3 covers 12 residues. Between the trimmed V and J ends, which lost 4 bases and 6 bases, there was a span of 10 bases. Germline V gene sequence: CDR1 MGHRA, CDR2 YSYEKL. The CDR3 loop reads CASSLPRGEQYF. As DNA, the CDR3 is TGCGCCAGCAGCCTTCCCCGGGGCGAGCAGTACTTC.